The clone carrying this T cell receptor (beta chain) was seen ten or more times. Its antigen is not identified. TCRdb re-analysed the 5' RACE reads in MiXCR, keeping a single row per CDR3 protein. The sample carries tens of thousands of distinct CDR3 sequences, around 4% recorded once. CDR1 is DFQATT and CDR2 is SNEGSKA in the germline V gene (reference sequence). With V trimmed by 3 bases and J by 5 bases, 6 bases remained unmatched. This CDR3 comprises 13 residues. The study built unsorted libraries from 2 million PBMCs kept at -80 C. This sample is drawn from a study of neurological immune-mediated disorders. Study-wide results and limits: The repertoires of 18 of 34 multiple sclerosis patients were placed by phylogenetic grouping in a single related-CDR3 cluster, which may be a signature.

Sequenced material: PBMCs. The gene calls are TRBV20-1 and TRBJ2-5; 7 bases line up with TRBD2. The origin of this receptor is a man in his thirties or forties with multiple sclerosis. This CDR3 is CSASVRGGETQYF. Here the CDR3 DNA reads TGCAGTGCTAGTGTCCGGGGAGGGGAGACCCAGTACTTC.